The 5 T cell receptor beta chains listed next were all sequenced from one sample in a study of patients and donors after allogeneic stem cell transplantation. Each CDR3 protein gets one entry after TCRdb re-called the RT-PCR reads with MiXCR. The data show about 960,000 distinct CDR3 sequences, with around 17% seen just once and around 5.5% held by the top ten. Sequences were obtained from blood, either unsorted or a sorted T cell fraction (not recorded which). The receptors shown here come from a human donor who was either an allogeneic HSCT recipient or a stem cell or donor lymphocyte infusion donor (not recorded which). It is not recorded whose cells these are; they may come from a transplant donor.

This clonotype was found a few times. V gene TRBV7-6 combines with J gene TRBJ1-6; 7 bases agree with TRBD1. The CDR3 is 16 amino acids. V lost 1 base, J lost 7 bases, and 7 bases stayed unmatched. The germline CDR1 and CDR2 sequences are SGHVS and FNYEAQ. CDR3 nucleotides: TGTGCCAGCAGCTTAGTGGTAGGGGGCCTAAATTCACCCCTCCACTTT. Its translation: CASSLVVGGLNSPLHF. Full variable domain (remainder filled in from reference TRBV7-6 and TRBJ1-6): GAGVSQSPRYKVTKRGQDVALRCDPISGHVSLYWYRQALGQGPEFLTYFNYEAQQDKSGLPNDRFSAERPEGSISTLTIQRTEQRDSAMYRCASSLVVGGLNSPLHFGNGTRLTVT.

The chain carries TRBV28 and TRBJ2-1; D possibly corresponds to TRBD2 (7 bases). V was clipped by 3 bases and J by 10 bases, with 19 bases between them. The germline gives CDR1 MDHEN, CDR2 SYDVKM. The CDR3 is 15 amino acids. The chain's CDR3 is CASSLAGAKSWEQFF. The CDR3, as DNA: TGTGCCAGCAGTTTGGCGGGGGCGAAGTCCTGGGAGCAGTTCTTC.

There are a few counts of this clonotype. The V call is TRBV5-1, the J call TRBJ1-1; 9 bases agree with TRBD1. CDR3 size: 17 residues. Germline lookup yields CDR1 SGHRS and CDR2 YFSETQ. The J segment lost 2 bases and the V segment lost 0 bases, leaving 8 bases of the junction unmatched. This CDR3 reads CASSLDGTGWLNTEAFF. DNA for the CDR3: TGCGCCAGCAGCTTGGATGGGACAGGGTGGTTAAACACTGAAGCTTTCTTT. Filled out from reference TRBV5-1 and TRBJ1-1, the complete variable domain reads KAGVTQTPRYLIKTRGQQVTLSCSPISGHRSVSWYQQTPGQGLQFLFEYFSETQRNKGNFPGRFSGRQFSNSRSEMNVSTLELGDSALYLCASSLDGTGWLNTEAFFGQGTRLTVV.

This clonotype was seen a few times. The rearrangement joins TRBV15 to TRBJ2-1; tentatively, D is TRBD1 (6 bases). Germline CDR1 LNHNV, CDR2 YYDKDF (reference sequence). V lost 2 bases to trimming and J lost 4 bases, with 15 bases between them. The CDR3 consists of 16 residues. CDR3 loop: CATSRSQGKGYNEQFF. The CDR3 nucleotides are TGTGCCACCAGCAGATCCCAGGGGAAGGGGTACAATGAGCAGTTCTTC.

This clonotype has just a few counts. The J gene is TRBJ2-2, the V gene TRBV12-3 or TRBV12-4; TRBD2 is a possible D gene (6 bases). The CDR3 consists of 16 residues. Trimming removed 4 bases from V and 1 base from J, with 13 bases in between. The CDR3 bases are TGTGCCAGCAGTTCATACAGGAGGGAGAACACCGGGGAGCTGTTTTTT. Encoded protein: CASSSYRRENTGELFF.